The present TCR beta chain was sequenced within a study of T cells in Graves' hyperthyroidism and ophthalmopathy. Researchers amplified the TCR beta CDR3 regions from RNA transcripts. The HTBI primer set drove a first-round RT-PCR of the TCR CDR3. Via MiXCR, TCRdb re-called the multiplex PCR reads, giving one row per CDR3 protein. The sample holds 300,000 to 350,000 distinct CDR3 sequences, over 11% seen once. This clonotype occurred a few times. Its antigen is undetermined. General study points: In blood, most of the thyroid clonotypes expanded above 0.001 were also present.

Patients aged 18 to 65 had newly diagnosed hyperthyroidism of under 2 months' duration. Uncontrolled infection, other autoimmune disease, pregnancy and lactation each barred patients from inclusion. Fresh 10 ml peripheral blood yielded PBMCs. Trimming removed 0 bases from V and 1 base from J, with 12 bases in between. Per the germline V gene, CDR1 is DFQATT and CDR2 is SNEGSKA (reference sequence). This CDR3 has 16 residues. The source is a woman in her twenties or thirties with Graves' hyperthyroidism. The sequencing input was blood. The V and J genes are TRBV20-1 and TRBJ2-2, with a weak D call TRBD2 (6 bases). This chain's CDR3 is CSARDLAAGNTGELFF. Here the CDR3 DNA reads TGCAGTGCTAGAGATTTGGCAGCGGGGAACACCGGGGAGCTGTTTTTT.